This TCR beta chain was identified in a study of Ad26.COV2.S vaccination and SARS-CoV-2 variants. The sample's treatment: 19 received Ad26.COV2.S at low or high dose, single or two shots; roughly five received placebo; per-sample allocation not given. Sampling took place 63 days after the first vaccine or placebo injection. The administered vaccine (an Ad26 vector) expressed Wuhan-strain SARS-CoV-2 spike. Produced via immunoSEQ multiplex PCR; TCRdb's table is partial and in-frame only. This table has approximately 410,000 clones, roughly 90% appearing once. This CDR3 is 16 amino acids long. Germline assignment: CDR1 ENHRY and CDR2 SYGVKD. Unmatched junction bases numbered 9, after V lost 2 bases and J lost 4 bases.

The rearrangement joins TRBV10-3 to TRBJ2-5; TRBD1 agrees at 8 bases. The clonotype was recovered from a person aged 18 to 59 who received the Ad26.COV2.S COVID-19 vaccine or a placebo. This specimen consisted of peripheral blood, obtained in a trial of Ad26.COV2.S vaccine versus placebo. The CDR3 here is CAISEPTGAGRETQYF. For the CDR3, the DNA is TGTGCCATCAGTGAGCCGACAGGGGCCGGGAGAGAGACCCAGTACTTC.